These 27 T cell receptor beta chains share one sample of origin, sequenced in a study of beta chain features in type 1 diabetes. Every isolated RNA sample was fully reverse transcribed, so sequencing captured expressed TCRB transcripts. Sequenced by immunoSEQ multiplex PCR; TCRdb stores in-frame clones only, minus some. The sample has fewer than 900,000 clones; roughly a sixth are singletons. The sequencing input was naive CD4+ T cells from blood. The receptor source for this set is a woman aged 18-35 years in good health.

This clone was seen a few times. The rearrangement uses TRBV25-1 and TRBJ1-5; 10 positions match TRBD1. There are 14 residues in the CDR3. From germline, CDR1 is MGHDK and CDR2 SYGVNS. The V and J ends lost 6 bases and 8 bases, in that order; junction bases with no gene match: 7. In nucleotides, the CDR3 is TGTGCCAGCAGCCGAATTGGGACAGGGGAGCCCCAGCATTTT. Translation: CASSRIGTGEPQHF.

This clone was seen more than once but under ten times. The chain links TRBV6-5 to TRBJ2-5; 8 bases line up with TRBD1. The DNA end lines up better with TRBJ2-7; the J call may be wrong. The CDR3 consists of 12 residues. CDR1 is MNHEY, CDR2 SVGAGI, per germline. The CDR3 protein is CASSPTGDEQYF. CDR3 bases: TGTGCCAGCAGCCCGACAGGGGACGAGCAGTACTTC.

This clone was seen a few times. The chain employs TRBV28 and TRBJ2-7; 9 bases line up with TRBD2. Germline assignment: CDR1 MDHEN and CDR2 SYDVKM. This CDR3 has 15 residues. V lost 6 bases to trimming and J lost 4 bases; unmatched junction nucleotides: 10. The CDR3, as DNA: TGTGCCAGCAGCCGCGTGATAGCGGGAGTGTACGAGCAGTACTTC. Residues: CASSRVIAGVYEQYF. Full variable domain (remainder filled in from reference TRBV28 and TRBJ2-7): DVKVTQSSRYLVKRTGEKVFLECVQDMDHENMFWYRQDPGLGLRLIYFSYDVKMKEKGDIPEGYSVSREKKERFSLILESASTNQTSMYLCASSRVIAGVYEQYFGPGTRLTVT.

This clone was recorded a few times. V gene TRBV6-6 combines with J gene TRBJ1-3, with 9 nucleotides matching TRBD1. Germline V gene lookup returns CDR1 MNHNY and CDR2 SVGAGI (reference sequence). V trimming: 4 bases; J trimming: 1 base; junction bases outside the gene matches: 5. This CDR3 has 16 residues. CDR3 nucleotide sequence: TGTGCCAGCAGTTCATCCGGGACAGGGTCTGGAAACACCATATATTTT. This sequence encodes CASSSSGTGSGNTIYF.

This clone turned up a few times. The chain employs TRBV7-9 and TRBJ2-7, with D hard to call. The CDR3 contains 14 residues. Germline assignment: CDR1 SEHNR and CDR2 FQNEAQ (reference sequence). V was pared by 5 bases and J by 0 bases, with 11 bases between. CDR3 DNA: TGTGCCAGCAGCGTAGGACCGTTCTCCTACGAGCAGTACTTC. It codes for CASSVGPFSYEQYF.

The rearrangement joins TRBV11-2 to TRBJ2-1; D is unclear. The V end was cut by 0 bases, the J end by 11 bases, with 17 bases between. Germline V gene data show CDR1 as SGHAT and CDR2 as FQNNGV. The length of the CDR3 is 15 residues. The CDR3 coding sequence is TGTGCCAGCAGCTTAGAGTCTCCAGGAACAGCCAAGCAGTTCTTC. Its translation: CASSLESPGTAKQFF. The entire variable domain, with the rest obtained from reference TRBV11-2 and TRBJ2-1, is as follows: EAGVAQSPRYKIIEKRQSVAFWCNPISGHATLYWYQQILGQGPKLLIQFQNNGVVDDSQLPKDRFSAERLKGVDSTLKIQPAKLEDSAVYLCASSLESPGTAKQFFGPGTRLTVL.

The chain employs TRBV6-5 and TRBJ2-3; 12 nucleotides line up with TRBD2. CDR3 length: 14 residues. V dropped 6 bases and J dropped 7; count of bases not matched to a gene: 5. The germline gives CDR1 MNHEY, CDR2 SVGAGI. This CDR3 is CASRRTSGAYTQYF. The CDR3 DNA reads as TGTGCCAGCAGGCGGACTAGCGGGGCCTATACGCAGTATTTT.

Notes on this clone: It may be a read error: a sequence one base away is much more abundant. Other DNA sequences within the sample encode an identical CDR3. The chain uses TRBV27 and TRBJ2-1; D is ambiguous. This CDR3 spans 11 amino acids. From germline, CDR1 is MNHEY and CDR2 SMNVEV (reference sequence). The CDR3, as DNA: TGTGCCAGCAGCTTATACAATGAGCAGTTCTTC. Its protein product is CASSLYNEQFF.

This chain connects TRBV25-1 to TRBJ2-4, with 9 bases lining up with TRBD1. Unmatched junction bases numbered 0, after V lost 3 bases and J lost 6 bases. Per the germline V gene, CDR1 is MGHDK and CDR2 is SYGVNS. The CDR3 totals 13 residues. DNA for the CDR3: TGTGCCAGCAGTGAGGGACAGGGAAACATTCAGTACTTC. This encodes CASSEGQGNIQYF.

This clone was recorded a few times. V usage is TRBV4-2 and J usage is TRBJ2-2, with a possible D match to TRBD2 (6 bases). Per germline, CDR1 LGHNA and CDR2 YNFKEQ. Deletions cut 1 base from V and 2 bases from J, with 11 bases between. The CDR3 extends over 16 amino acids. DNA for the CDR3: TGTGCCAGCAGCCAAGTGTCCGGGAGAAACACCGGGGAGCTGTTTTTT. Translated: CASSQVSGRNTGELFF.

The CDR3 nucleotides read TGTGCCAGCAGCCCCTCTTCGTACTACGAGCAGTACTTC. Encoded protein: CASSPSSYYEQYF. This chain links TRBV7-2 with TRBJ2-7; D unresolved. The CDR3 sequence is 13 residues long. From germline, CDR1 is SGHTA and CDR2 FQGNSA. Deletions cut 5 bases from V and 3 bases from J, with 11 bases between.

The V and J genes are TRBV25-1 and TRBJ1-2; unclear D gene. CDR1 and CDR2 from the germline V gene are MGHDK and SYGVNS. The CDR3 runs to 14 residues. Trimming took off 2 bases at V and 4 bases at J, with 11 bases between the two ends. DNA of the CDR3: TGTGCCAGCAGTGAACAGGCAGCAACCTATGGCTACACCTTC. Translation: CASSEQAATYGYTF.

This clone was detected only a few times. The genes are TRBV7-9 and TRBJ2-2; D ambiguous. With 4 bases removed from V and 9 bases from J, the gap between germline ends came to 9 bases. The CDR3 is 12 residues long. CDR1 SEHNR and CDR2 FQNEAQ come from the germline V gene (reference sequence). The CDR3 coding sequence is TGTGCCAGCAGCTCCTCGCGCCGGGAGCTGTTTTTT. It translates to CASSSSRRELFF. The full variable domain, with the rest looked up from reference TRBV7-9 and TRBJ2-2, is DTGVSQNPRHKITKRGQNVTFRCDPISEHNRLYWYRQTLGQGPEFLTYFQNEAQLEKSRLLSDRFSAERPKGSFSTLEIQRTEQGDSAMYLCASSSSRRELFFGEGSRLTVL.

On this clone: Other DNA sequences in this specimen translate into the identical CDR3. CDR3 coding DNA: TGTGCCAGCAGCTTCCTAGCGGGAGGACCAGGGGAGCAGTTCTTC. This sequence encodes CASSFLAGGPGEQFF. The chain has TRBV7-2 and TRBJ2-1; 11 bases line up with TRBD2. With V trimmed by 3 bases and J by 10 bases, 8 bases remained unmatched. CDR3 length: 15 residues. The germline gives CDR1 SGHTA, CDR2 FQGNSA.

This clone was detected a few times. This chain links TRBV5-1 with TRBJ2-1; a possible D gene is TRBD1 (5 bases). Trimming removed 1 base from V and 4 bases from J, with 15 bases in between. CDR1 and CDR2 from the germline V gene are SGHRS and YFSETQ. The CDR3 runs 16 residues. The CDR3 nucleotides are TGCGCCAGCAGCTTGTTTTCTGGGGCAGGGTACAATGAGCAGTTCTTC. Residues: CASSLFSGAGYNEQFF.

The V gene is TRBV27, the J gene TRBJ2-1, with D maybe TRBD2 (5 bases). Germline CDR1 and CDR2: MNHEY and SMNVEV (reference sequence). Trimming stripped 8 bases from V and 0 bases from J, with 14 bases between. The CDR3 sequence is 15 residues long. For the CDR3, the DNA is TGTGCCAGCGACCAGCGGCTCCGCTCCTACAATGAGCAGTTCTTC. This codes for CASDQRLRSYNEQFF.

V is TRBV2 and J is TRBJ2-7; D might be TRBD2 (7 bases). The CDR3 has 12 amino acids. The germline V and J ends were trimmed by 3 bases and 6 bases, with 9 bases remaining between them. The germline V gene has CDR1 SNHLY and CDR2 FYNNEI. This CDR3 reads CASSDGGREQYF. The DNA for the CDR3 is TGTGCCAGCAGTGACGGGGGGCGCGAGCAGTACTTC. Complete variable domain (other parts from reference TRBV2 and TRBJ2-7): EPEVTQTPSHQVTQMGQEVILRCVPISNHLYFYWYRQILGQKVEFLVSFYNNEISEKSEIFDDQFSVERPDGSNFTLKIRSTKLEDSAMYFCASSDGGREQYFGPGTRLTVT.

This rearrangement joins TRBV4-1 to TRBJ2-1, with 16 positions matching TRBD2. The CDR3 extends over 15 amino acids. Trimming at V came to 3 bases and at J to 9 bases, leaving 2 bases not matched to a gene. Germline values: CDR1 MGHRA, CDR2 YSYEKL. The CDR3 loop reads CASSQGTSGRGEQFF. The CDR3 region has the DNA TGCGCCAGCAGCCAGGGGACTAGCGGGAGGGGTGAGCAGTTCTTC.

CDR3 bases: TGTGCCAGCAGTCCGCCTTGGGACAGGGGACTAGCGGGAGTCGTGTACGAGCAGTACTTC. Translating gives CASSPPWDRGLAGVVYEQYF. The chain uses TRBV27 and TRBJ2-7, with TRBD2 identical over 14 bases. The CDR3 has 20 amino acids. The germline V gene encodes CDR1 MNHEY and CDR2 SMNVEV (reference sequence). The trim removed 5 bases at V and 4 bases at J, leaving 19 bases unmatched.

The chain employs TRBV11-2 and TRBJ2-3; 8 bases are a match to TRBD2. Germline CDR1 SGHAT, CDR2 FQNNGV. The CDR3 spans 16 residues. Trimming took 6 bases from V and 0 from J; bases not matched to a gene: 8. DNA for the CDR3: TGTGCCAGCAGAGATGTAGGGACTAGGAGCACAGATACGCAGTATTTT. Its translation is CASRDVGTRSTDTQYF.

This clone was recorded a few times. This chain connects TRBV25-1 to TRBJ1-3, with D perhaps matching TRBD1 (6 bases). Looked up from germline, CDR1 is MGHDK and CDR2 is SYGVNS. The CDR3 runs to 14 residues. V lost 0 bases to trimming and J lost 4 bases, with 7 bases between them. CDR3 amino acids: CASSEYGQGNTIYF. CDR3 nucleotides: TGTGCCAGCAGTGAATATGGACAGGGAAACACCATATATTTT.

The gene calls are TRBV5-1 and TRBJ2-7; a possible D gene is TRBD1 (6 bases). V gave up 2 bases and J gave up 2 bases, with 14 bases separating them. CDR1 and CDR2 (germline): SGHRS, YFSETQ. This CDR3 spans 15 amino acids. CDR3 in amino acids: CASSLLTGMTYEQYF. CDR3 nucleotide sequence: TGCGCCAGCAGCTTACTGACAGGAATGACCTACGAGCAGTACTTC.

The chain is built from TRBV19 and TRBJ1-1, with TRBD1 matching over 9 bases. Per the germline V gene, CDR1 is LNHDA and CDR2 is SQIVND (reference sequence). J was trimmed by 2 bases and V by 6 bases; bases with no gene match: 4. The CDR3 has 14 amino acids. Here the CDR3 DNA reads TGTGCCAGTAGCCAACAGGGGGCTAACACTGAAGCTTTCTTT. Its protein is CASSQQGANTEAFF.

CDR3 coding DNA: TGTGCCAGCAGCTGGACGGGCTCTGGAAACACCATATATTTT. Amino acids: CASSWTGSGNTIYF. The chain uses TRBV7-2 and TRBJ1-3, with D unclear. The CDR3 has 14 amino acids. Germline CDR1 reads SGHTA; CDR2 reads FQGNSA. With 4 bases removed from V and 0 bases from J, the gap between germline ends came to 7 bases.

This clone has more than one count but fewer than ten. V gene TRBV9 combines with J gene TRBJ1-5, with D possibly matching TRBD1 (5 bases). V was trimmed by 3 bases and J by 5 bases, leaving 15 bases between them. The CDR3 runs to 15 residues. The germline V gene has CDR1 SGDLS and CDR2 YYNGEE. The DNA for the CDR3 is TGTGCCAGCAGCGCAACCAGGGCCATAGATCAGCCCCAGCATTTT. It translates to CASSATRAIDQPQHF.

This clone was counted between two and nine times. This rearrangement joins TRBV7-8 to TRBJ1-2; 9 bases are shared with TRBD1. This CDR3 contains 16 residues. Germline loops: CDR1 SGHVS, CDR2 FQNEAQ. With 1 base clipped from V and 3 bases from J, the junction kept 6 bases outside the gene matches. The CDR3 region has the DNA TGTGCCAGCAGCTTAGGTTACAGGGGGCGCGACTATGGCTACACCTTC. Protein: CASSLGYRGRDYGYTF.

This clone was counted only a few times. This chain joins TRBV5-1 and TRBJ1-1; D is possibly TRBD1 (5 bases). Trimming removed 3 bases from V and 7 bases from J, with 16 bases in between. Germline V CDR1 and CDR2: SGHRS, YFSETQ. This CDR3 contains 14 residues. Here the CDR3 DNA reads TGCGCCAGCAGCTGGGCGGCTGGGGGTCGTGAAGCTTTCTTT. This gives the protein CASSWAAGGREAFF.